This is a list of T cell receptor beta chains from one sample in a study of shared clonotypes between healthy human individuals. The protocol was immunoSEQ multiplex PCR, while the TCRdb copy is restricted to in-frame clones and leaves out a portion. The table has about 2.4 million clones, 80% to 95% seen once. Sequencing was performed on naive CD4+ T cells from PBMCs. These receptors were taken from a man younger than 30 in good health. Some clones in this sample may be carry-over from other donors' samples. Each CDR3 is given with its conserved first and last residue. The order of the fields is V gene, J gene, D gene, CDR3 length, CDR3 protein, CDR3 DNA. A D gene is named only where the DNA matches it firmly.

V: TRBV10-1; J: TRBJ2-3; D: TRBD2; length: 14; CDR3: CASSMTSSTDTQYF; DNA: TGCGCCAGCAGTATGACTAGCTCCACAGATACGCAGTATTTT
V: TRBV5-1; J: TRBJ1-1; D: TRBD1; length: 16; CDR3: CASSPGTDVMNTEAFF; DNA: TGCGCCAGCAGCCCGGGGACAGATGTTATGAACACTGAAGCTTTCTTT
V: TRBV23-1; J: TRBJ1-1; D: TRBD1; length: 14; CDR3: CASSPTGVNTEAFF; DNA: TGCGCCAGCAGCCCGACAGGGGTGAACACTGAAGCTTTCTTT
V: TRBV13; J: TRBJ1-3; D: TRBD1; length: 17; CDR3: CASSLRTGELSGNTIYF; DNA: TGTGCCAGCAGCTTAAGGACAGGGGAGCTCTCTGGAAACACCATATATTTT
V: TRBV2; J: TRBJ2-1; D: .; length: 14; CDR3: CASSVYGPYNEQFF; DNA: TGTGCCAGCAGTGTTTATGGACCCTACAATGAGCAGTTCTTC
V: TRBV6-5; J: TRBJ2-1; D: TRBD1; length: 13; CDR3: CASSPTDRVEQFF; DNA: TGTGCCAGCAGTCCGACCGACAGGGTAGAGCAGTTCTTC
V: TRBV7-2; J: TRBJ2-2; D: TRBD2; length: 16; CDR3: CASSWSGGGRFGELFF; DNA: TGTGCCAGCAGTTGGAGTGGTGGCGGGAGATTCGGGGAGCTGTTTTTT
V: TRBV5-4; J: TRBJ2-3; D: TRBD1; length: 17; CDR3: CASSRPTTGTGGDTQYF; DNA: TGTGCCAGCAGCCGTCCGACGACCGGGACAGGGGGCGATACGCAGTATTTT
V: TRBV4-3; J: TRBJ2-7; D: TRBD1; length: 16; CDR3: CASSQERGQGTYEQYF; DNA: TGCGCCAGCAGCCAAGAGAGGGGACAGGGAACCTACGAGCAGTACTTC
V: TRBV27; J: TRBJ2-4; D: TRBD1; length: 17; CDR3: CASSSRDRVEAKNIQYF; DNA: TGTGCCAGCAGTTCCCGGGACAGGGTAGAAGCCAAAAACATTCAGTACTTC
V: TRBV2; J: TRBJ2-3; D: .; length: 13; CDR3: CASMQRRTDTQYF; DNA: TGTGCCAGCATGCAGCGGCGCACAGATACGCAGTATTTT
V: TRBV19; J: TRBJ1-2; D: .; length: 16; CDR3: CASSPKGQGTNYGYTF; DNA: TGTGCCAGTAGTCCAAAAGGGCAGGGCACTAACTATGGCTACACCTTC
V: TRBV7-6; J: TRBJ2-6; D: .; length: 15; CDR3: CASSTGVPGANVLTF; DNA: TGTGCCAGCAGCACCGGGGTCCCGGGGGCCAACGTCCTGACTTTC
V: TRBV28; J: TRBJ1-2; D: TRBD1; length: 17; CDR3: CASSLGTGGGMWGGYTF; DNA: TGTGCCAGCAGTTTGGGGACAGGGGGCGGAATGTGGGGAGGCTACACCTTC
V: TRBV5-4; J: TRBJ1-1; D: .; length: 16; CDR3: CASSLSIPKGGTEAFF; DNA: TGTGCCAGCAGCTTGTCCATCCCCAAGGGCGGCACTGAAGCTTTCTTT
V: TRBV11-1; J: TRBJ2-1; D: TRBD2; length: 16; CDR3: CASSPRLAVIYNEQFF; DNA: TGTGCCAGCAGCCCCCGACTAGCGGTAATTTACAATGAGCAGTTCTTC